A single sample is the source of the 9 T cell receptor beta chains below, sequenced in a study of neoadjuvant anti-PD-1 for oral cavity cancer. Indicated time point: after neoadjuvant nivolumab, at surgical resection. Some clones are missing from TCRdb's copy, which holds only in-frame ones; the method was immunoSEQ multiplex PCR. Here the sample spans 63,000 or so clones, roughly nine tenths being singletons. Sequenced material: PBMCs, taken after nivolumab (anti-PD-1) treatment. The receptor set was obtained from a person aged 35-79 years with oral cavity squamous cell carcinoma.

V and J are TRBV5-5 and TRBJ1-2; possible D gene TRBD1, 5 bases. Deletions cut 3 bases from V and 8 bases from J, with 14 bases between. Germline V gives CDR1 SGHKS, CDR2 YYEKEE (reference sequence). The CDR3 covers 13 residues. The DNA for the CDR3 is TGTGCCAGCAGCTCCGCTGGGACCGTGGGCTACACCTTC. Translating gives CASSSAGTVGYTF. The variable domain in full, with the rest retrieved from reference TRBV5-5 and TRBJ1-2, is DAGVTQSPTHLIKTRGQQVTLRCSPISGHKSVSWYQQVLGQGPQFIFQYYEKEERGRGNFPDRFSARQFPNYSSELNVNALLLGDSALYLCASSSAGTVGYTFGSGTRLTVV.

In its sample, this clone was seen a few times. V usage is TRBV6-5 and J usage is TRBJ1-1, with D maybe TRBD1 (5 bases). The CDR3 has 15 amino acids. V was pared by 4 bases and J by 5 bases, with 17 bases between. Per the germline V gene, CDR1 is MNHEY and CDR2 is SVGAGI. CDR3 sequence reads: CASSLGEGLFTEAFF. The CDR3 region has the DNA TGTGCCAGCAGTTTAGGGGAGGGGCTATTTACTGAAGCTTTCTTT.

V gene TRBV29-1 combines with J gene TRBJ2-7; D might be TRBD2 (5 bases). Germline V gene lookup returns CDR1 SQVTM and CDR2 ANQGSEA. The CDR3 length is 12 residues. Between the trimmed V and J ends, which lost 7 bases and 6 bases, there was a span of 16 bases. In nucleotides, the CDR3 is TGCAGCGGGACTCTTCCGGGCGGCGAGCAGTACTTC. This encodes CSGTLPGGEQYF.

The V and J genes are TRBV5-5 and TRBJ2-4; either TRBD1 or TRBD2 may fit D (5 bases each). V shed 4 bases and J shed 3 bases, with 20 bases lying between them. The CDR3 extends over 17 amino acids. Germline V CDR1 and CDR2: SGHKS, YYEKEE (reference sequence). CDR3 residues: CASSILRDALYKNIQYF. DNA of the CDR3: TGTGCCAGCAGCATACTACGGGACGCACTTTACAAAAACATTCAGTACTTC.

CDR3 residues: CASSSVNTEAFF. For the CDR3, the DNA is TGTGCCAGTAGTAGCGTGAACACTGAAGCTTTCTTT. The chain combines TRBV19 with TRBJ1-1; D not certain. The CDR3 is 12 amino acids. Germline V gives CDR1 LNHDA, CDR2 SQIVND (reference sequence). Trimming cost V 4 bases and J 0 bases, with 3 bases left between them. The whole variable domain, filled in from reference TRBV19 and TRBJ1-1, reads DGGITQSPKYLFRKEGQNVTLSCEQNLNHDAMYWYRQDPGQGLRLIYYSQIVNDFQKGDIAEGYSVSREKKESFPLTVTSAQKNPTAFYLCASSSVNTEAFFGQGTRLTVV.

This clone has a single count. In nucleotides, the CDR3 is TGTGCCAGCAGCTTATGGGGGGGGGAGCTGTTTTTT. Encoded protein: CASSLWGGELFF. This chain uses TRBV5-4 with TRBJ2-2; D assignment may be TRBD1 or TRBD2 (5 bases each). The germline gives CDR1 SGHNT, CDR2 YYREEE (reference sequence). The CDR3 is 12 amino acids. Trimming removed 2 bases at V and 8 bases at J, with 7 bases between.

In DNA form, the CDR3 reads TGCGCCAGCAGCTCGGGCAGGGTCACCGGGGAGCTGTTTTTT. Translated, it gives CASSSGRVTGELFF. V and J are TRBV5-1 and TRBJ2-2; tentative D call: TRBD1 (5 bases). V was shortened by 3 bases and J by 4 bases, with 10 bases between the two germline ends. CDR1 SGHRS and CDR2 YFSETQ come from the germline V gene. The CDR3 extends over 14 amino acids.

V and J are TRBV27 and TRBJ1-1, with a weak D call TRBD1 (5 bases). The length of the CDR3 is 14 residues. Trimming removed 1 base at V and 5 bases at J, with 11 bases between. The V gene's germline CDR1 is MNHEY and CDR2 SMNVEV (reference sequence). CDR3 nucleotides: TGTGCCAGCAGTTTATATGAGGGGAGGACTGAAGCTTTCTTT. Protein product: CASSLYEGRTEAFF.

This CDR3 is CASSFAGESGYTF. CDR3 in DNA: TGTGCCAGCAGTTTTGCAGGGGAATCTGGCTACACCTTC. The V gene is TRBV28, the J gene TRBJ1-2; possibly TRBD1 for D (6 bases). Germline V gene sequence: CDR1 MDHEN, CDR2 SYDVKM. The CDR3 is 13 amino acids. Between the trimmed V and J ends, which lost 3 bases and 7 bases, there was a span of 12 bases.